What follows describes a single T cell receptor beta chain. Its antigen remains unidentified. No clone much larger than this one lies a single base away; base qualities are absent. The data originate from a study of T cell responses to AZD1222 COVID-19 vaccine (dated by TCRdb to the early 2020s). At the level of the whole study: AZD1222 recipients whose second dose came at about 4 weeks and those whose second dose came at about 12 weeks were combined into one group, since spike-specific TCR depth and breadth did not differ between the two schedules. Trial participants were enrolled into age subgroups of 18-55, 56-69 and 70-plus years, which contained approximately 150, 28 and 58 TCR-sequenced participants, respectively. TCR sequencing covered fewer than 250 trial participants: around 210 given two doses of AZD1222 and 26 given two doses of MenACWY control vaccine.

The time point label of this sample denotes: baseline before first vaccination. Vaccinee samples came from UK trials COV001 and COV002, including a single-blind randomized controlled phase 2/3 trial of AZD1222 (ChAdOx1 nCoV-19) in healthy adults. Trial participant PBMC samples were collected at day 0 and day 28 after the second dose for TCRbeta chain sequencing. The cysteine opens and the phenylalanine closes a CDR3 of 16 amino acids. Of the read, only the CDR3 DNA is kept; its 48 bases are in frame from base 1. The full study reports these points: A significant rise in spike-specific TCR breadth and depth was observed after two AZD1222 doses relative to day 0 and relative to MenACWY recipients. The whole spike protein was spanned by vaccine-associated CD4 TCRs, and dominant responses were seen in regions 160-218 and 743-854. Because no day 14 peak-response samples were available, repertoires were characterized only after the peak T cell response. Most participants were white British and females outnumbered males, and the authors suggested that clonal diversity may have been underestimated. The 56-69-year group was small, and its depth increase did not reach significance, likely because of low power. Conclusions about previously exposed vaccinees are limited, since just 5 or 6 AZD1222 recipients were seropositive for SARS-CoV-2 at baseline. Reportedly, almost half of the unique spike-specific TCRs recognized epitopes lying outside the regions that are mutated in the B.1.351 and B.1.1.7 variants.

The CDR3 regions of human TCRbeta chains were analyzed by immunosequencing. The paper's data handling went like this. TCRs in the repertoires were matched against a reference library of SARS-CoV-2-specific TCRs that had been generated with the MIRA antigen-specificity platform. Breadth meant the fraction of unique TCRs that were SARS-CoV-2-associated, whereas depth meant the fraction of total T cells that were SARS-CoV-2-associated. Using the MIRA data, each spike-specific TCR was mapped to the spike region that the TCR reacts to and placed in a CD4 or CD8 class. Log10-transformed breadth and depth values were compared by one-way ANOVA with Sidak's multiple comparisons tests. TCRdb took this table from immuneACCESS and kept in-frame rearrangements with V and J called. Such tables lack part of the clones; where checked against another copy, unresolved V genes explain under half of the gap, and the rest is unexplained. Clone size and V and J calls were adopted from that table, with D and trimming inferred from the DNA. This sample holds 150,000 or so clones; around nine tenths were observed only once. More than 5% of the sample belongs to the ten largest clones.

The sequence was collected from an adult in good health. Source: peripheral blood, taken on day 0 of AZD1222 vaccination. Recombination connected TRBV21-1 to TRBJ1-1; TRBD1 is the table's D call, not checked against the DNA. TRBV21-1 is a listed pseudogene. The DNA sequence is given as TGTGCCAGCAGCAAAGTTCGGACAGGGGGGAAAACTGAAGCTTTCTTT. The translation is CASSKVRTGGKTEAFF.